The 27 T cell receptor beta chains given below trace back to one sample, sequenced in a study of control samples from healthy donors and cancer patients. The repertoire was sequenced with immunoSEQ multiplex PCR; TCRdb's copy has only in-frame clones and lacks some. The sample shows more than 100,000 clones, 80% to 90% of them seen only once. Source material: PBMCs. All receptors come from a man in his sixties with lung cancer.

CDR3 sequence reads: CASSLSGGETQYF. CDR3 bases: TGTGCCAGCAGCTTAAGTGGGGGGGAGACCCAGTACTTC. This chain joins TRBV7-3 and TRBJ2-5; perhaps TRBD2 as D (6 bases). The CDR3 extends over 13 amino acids. Germline V gives CDR1 SGHTA, CDR2 FQGTGA. The V and J ends lost 1 base and 5 bases respectively, with 8 bases between them.

The chain has TRBV4-1 and TRBJ1-2; a weak D match, TRBD1 (6 bases). Per the germline V gene, CDR1 is MGHRA and CDR2 is YSYEKL. The CDR3 runs to 15 residues. Trimming left V 4 bases short and J 2 bases short, with 14 bases between. The CDR3 DNA reads TGCGCCAGCAGCCTGGCCGGGACACAGAACTATGGCTACACCTTC. It specifies CASSLAGTQNYGYTF.

CDR3 in DNA: TGTGCCAGCAGGAGCGGGGGGGCCGAGTGGGCAGATACGCAGTATTTT. It codes for CASRSGGAEWADTQYF. The V gene is TRBV4-2, the J gene TRBJ2-3; TRBD2 agrees at 10 bases. Germline CDR1 is LGHNA and CDR2 is YNFKEQ. The trim removed 6 bases at V and 4 bases at J, leaving 10 bases unmatched. The CDR3 contains 16 residues.

The rearrangement links TRBV5-4 to TRBJ2-7, with D hard to call. The CDR3 totals 12 residues. V dropped 2 bases and J dropped 10 bases, with 13 bases sitting between them. CDR1 is SGHNT and CDR2 is YYREEE in the germline V gene (reference sequence). The CDR3, as DNA: TGTGCCAGCAGCTTCCAGAACACTGCACAGTACTTC. This codes for CASSFQNTAQYF.

The rearrangement uses TRBV12-3 or TRBV12-4 and TRBJ2-7; tentative D call: TRBD1 (6 bases). The CDR3 is made up of 12 amino acids. Trimming cost V 1 base and J 5 bases, with 6 bases left between them. This CDR3 is CASSLGDNEQYV. As DNA, the CDR3 is TGTGCCAGCAGTTTAGGGGACAACGAGCAGTACGTC.

The DNA of the CDR3 is TGTGCCAGATTCCATGACAGGGGCCTCATTGTCTGGGACGAGCAGTACGTC. Amino acids: CARFHDRGLIVWDEQYV. This rearrangement joins TRBV6-7 to TRBJ2-7, with 8 bases identical to TRBD1. TRBV6-7 is an ORF, and what it does is uncertain. With 9 bases clipped from V and 5 bases from J, the junction kept 21 bases outside the gene matches. CDR3 length: 17 amino acids.

The chain joins TRBV10-2 to TRBJ1-5; tentative D call: TRBD1 (6 bases). V shed 6 bases and J shed 1 base, with 10 bases lying between them. Per the germline V gene, CDR1 is WSHSY and CDR2 is SAAADI. The CDR3 contains 14 residues. CDR3 DNA sequence: TGCGCCAGCAGCCAGGGGACGAGCAATCAGCCCCAGCATTTT. Its translation: CASSQGTSNQPQHF.

The rearrangement joins TRBV6-5 to TRBJ2-1; 7 bases agree with TRBD1. Trimming cost V 7 bases and J 4 bases; bases outside gene matches: 7. This CDR3 comprises 14 residues. Germline CDR1 reads MNHEY; CDR2 reads SVGAGI. The CDR3 sequence: CASTVRGSYNEQFF. In DNA form, the CDR3 reads TGTGCCAGCACCGTCAGGGGGAGTTACAATGAGCAGTTCTTC.

This clone was seen a handful of times. This sequence joins TRBV5-4 and TRBJ2-3; TRBD1 matches 7 bases. CDR1 is SGHNT, CDR2 YYREEE, per germline (reference sequence). The V and J ends lost 4 bases and 5 bases, in that order; junction bases with no gene match: 1. The CDR3 length is 12 residues. The CDR3: CASSRQGDTQYF. As DNA, the CDR3 is TGTGCCAGCAGCCGACAGGGAGATACGCAGTATTTT.

The chain carries TRBV6-5 and TRBJ1-3; TRBD1 matches at 10 bases. Germline loops: CDR1 MNHEY, CDR2 SVGAGI. The V segment lost 8 bases and the J segment 8 bases; nucleotides outside the gene matches: 9. This CDR3 contains 14 residues. The CDR3 DNA reads TGTGCCAGCCGAGGGACAGGGGAGGCGGACACCATATATTTT. Translation gives CASRGTGEADTIYF.

The chain uses TRBV5-4 and TRBJ1-6; perhaps TRBD1 as D (5 bases). Trimming removed 9 bases at V and 8 bases at J, with 12 bases between. The CDR3 has 12 amino acids. Germline CDR1 is SGHNT and CDR2 is YYREEE (reference sequence). The CDR3 nucleotides read TGTGCCATTAGCAAAGGGGATTCACCCCTCCACTTT. Amino acids: CAISKGDSPLHF.

The genes are TRBV4-1 and TRBJ2-1; D possibly corresponds to TRBD1 (5 bases). The CDR3 extends over 19 amino acids. Per germline, CDR1 MGHRA and CDR2 YSYEKL. V lost 1 base to trimming and J lost 2 bases, with 21 bases between them. For the CDR3, the DNA is TGCGCCAGCAGCCAAGTTGACAGACAGCAAAAATATCCCTACAATGAGCAGTTCTTC. The encoded protein is CASSQVDRQQKYPYNEQFF.

The CDR3 reads CASSAGPGQGSPLHF. CDR3 nucleotides: TGTGCCAGCAGCGCTGGACCGGGACAGGGGTCACCCCTCCACTTT. The chain has TRBV9 and TRBJ1-6, with 10 bases lining up with TRBD1. Germline assignment: CDR1 SGDLS and CDR2 YYNGEE. V lost 3 bases to trimming and J lost 10 bases; unmatched junction nucleotides: 7. The CDR3 consists of 15 residues. Drawing the rest from reference TRBV9 and TRBJ1-6, the complete variable domain is DSGVTQTPKHLITATGQRVTLRCSPRSGDLSVYWYQQSLDQGLQFLIQYYNGEERAKGNILERFSAQQFPDLHSELNLSSLELGDSALYFCASSAGPGQGSPLHFGNGTRLTVT.

The V and J genes are TRBV5-6 and TRBJ2-3; D may be TRBD2 (6 bases). In germline, CDR1 is SGHDT, CDR2 YYEEEE. This CDR3 has 15 amino acids. The V gene lost 3 bases and the J gene lost 0 bases, with 11 bases spanning the gap. The CDR3 DNA reads TGTGCCAGCAGCTCGGGGGATCCTAGCACAGATACGCAGTATTTT. Its translation is CASSSGDPSTDTQYF.

The rearrangement uses TRBV7-9 and TRBJ1-5; possible D gene TRBD1, 6 bases. The CDR3 extends over 13 amino acids. Trimming took 10 bases from V and 2 from J, leaving 12 bases between them. Looked up from germline, CDR1 is SEHNR and CDR2 is FQNEAQ (reference sequence). This chain's CDR3 is CAIRAGGNQPQHF. In DNA, the CDR3 is TGTGCCATCCGAGCAGGGGGCAATCAGCCCCAGCATTTT.

V gene TRBV30 combines with J gene TRBJ2-3; D call uncertain. Trimming stripped 2 bases from V and 2 bases from J, with 11 bases between. The CDR3 spans 14 residues. Germline CDR1 GTSNPN, CDR2 SVGIG (reference sequence). The CDR3 nucleotides are TGTGCCTGGAGTAAGGGTGGCACCACAGATACGCAGTATTTT. Protein product: CAWSKGGTTDTQYF.

J is TRBJ1-1 and V is TRBV7-9; D is ambiguous. Trimming removed 2 bases at V and 0 bases at J, with 13 bases between. This CDR3 has 16 residues. Germline CDR1 reads SEHNR; CDR2 reads FQNEAQ (reference sequence). The CDR3 DNA sequence: TGTGCCAGCAGCTTATATGGTAGGGTAGTGAACACTGAAGCTTTCTTT. Protein product: CASSLYGRVVNTEAFF.

V is TRBV5-5 and J is TRBJ2-6; 7 positions agree with TRBD1. Trimming cost V 4 bases and J 1 base; bases outside gene matches: 2. CDR1 is SGHKS, CDR2 YYEKEE, per germline (reference sequence). This CDR3 has 15 amino acids. CDR3 in amino acids: CASSVTGSGANVLTF. In DNA form, the CDR3 reads TGTGCCAGCAGCGTGACAGGGTCTGGGGCCAACGTCCTGACTTTC.

This chain connects TRBV9 to TRBJ1-2, with D perhaps TRBD1 (5 bases). Per the germline V gene, CDR1 is SGDLS and CDR2 is YYNGEE. Trimming took 6 bases from V and 2 from J, leaving 20 bases between them. The CDR3 covers 16 residues. In DNA, the CDR3 is TGTGCCAGCACTACTAGGGGAGCGGGGTTCAACTATGGCTACACCTTC. Protein product: CASTTRGAGFNYGYTF.

The rearrangement links TRBV2 to TRBJ2-5, with TRBD2 identical over 9 bases. Germline assignment: CDR1 SNHLY and CDR2 FYNNEI. Trimming removed 8 bases from V and 0 bases from J; junction bases left unmatched: 13. CDR3 length: 17 amino acids. CDR3 nucleotides: TGTGCCAGCCAACGCTCCCCGAGACTAGCGGACCAAGAGACCCAGTACTTC. Protein product: CASQRSPRLADQETQYF.

The chain links TRBV19 to TRBJ1-1; D not certain. Germline V gene data show CDR1 as LNHDA and CDR2 as SQIVND (reference sequence). Trimming stripped 9 bases from V and 7 bases from J, with 12 bases between. This CDR3 spans 11 amino acids. The CDR3 loop is CASGYRGEAFF. CDR3 bases: TGTGCCAGCGGATATCGGGGTGAAGCTTTCTTT.

The chain couples TRBV4-2 to TRBJ1-6; D may be TRBD1 (5 bases). The V end lost 0 bases, the J end lost 8 bases, and 11 bases lay between the germline ends. CDR1 and CDR2 from the germline V gene are LGHNA and YNFKEQ. There are 15 residues in the CDR3. CDR3 sequence (DNA): TGTGCCAGCAGCCAAGAGGAACAGGAGTATTCACCCCTCCACTTT. It translates to CASSQEEQEYSPLHF.

The rearrangement joins TRBV5-6 to TRBJ2-3; TRBD1 might be the D (6 bases). This CDR3 region has 12 residues. V was pared by 9 bases and J by 3 bases, with 11 bases between. CDR1 and CDR2 from the germline V gene are SGHDT and YYEEEE. DNA for the CDR3: TGTGCCACCTCCGGACAGACAGATACGCAGTATTTT. It encodes CATSGQTDTQYF.

In DNA form, the CDR3 reads TGTGCCAGTAGTATGGGGACAGCGGCAAGCTCCTACAATGAGCAGTTCTTC. Its translation is CASSMGTAASSYNEQFF. The rearrangement links TRBV19 to TRBJ2-1; 7 bases align to TRBD1. Germline V gene lookup returns CDR1 LNHDA and CDR2 SQIVND (reference sequence). This CDR3 region has 17 residues. V lost 3 bases, J lost 0 bases, and 8 bases stayed unmatched.

This chain uses TRBV3-1 (or the pseudogene TRBV3-2) with TRBJ1-3, with D unresolved. From germline, CDR1 is LGHDT and CDR2 YNNKEL (reference sequence). V lost 2 bases and J 3 bases, leaving 8 bases between the germline ends. The CDR3 consists of 14 residues. The CDR3 region is CASSQWGIGNTIYF. As DNA, the CDR3 is TGTGCCAGCAGCCAATGGGGAATTGGAAACACCATATATTTT.

Comment on this clone: The identical CDR3 is also encoded by other nucleotide sequences in the sample. V and J are TRBV19 and TRBJ1-6; D possibly corresponds to TRBD1 (6 bases). This CDR3 spans 14 amino acids. Per germline, CDR1 LNHDA and CDR2 SQIVND (reference sequence). V dropped 5 bases and J dropped 9 bases, with 14 bases sitting between them. CDR3 in amino acids: CASSSGQGSSPLHF. CDR3 sequence (DNA): TGTGCCAGTAGTTCGGGGCAGGGGAGTTCACCCCTCCACTTT.

Remarks on this clone: Other DNA sequences from this sample encode an identical CDR3 as well. This chain joins TRBV7-2 and TRBJ2-5; D remains unclear. The CDR3 length is 14 residues. In germline, CDR1 is SGHTA, CDR2 FQGNSA. The V gene lost 1 base and the J gene lost 5 bases, with 11 bases spanning the gap. Written as DNA, the CDR3 is TGTGCCAGCAGCTTAGGTGGGTTGCTCGAGACCCAGTACTTC. Translation: CASSLGGLLETQYF.